This T cell receptor beta chain was profiled in a study of beta chain features in type 1 diabetes. Findings and caveats of the study: The cDNA sequencing approach could over-represent high-TCR-expressing cells.

Since all of the isolated RNA was reverse transcribed, expressed TCRB transcripts were what got sequenced. Deep immunoSEQ sequencing covered naive, central memory and regulatory T cell samples. Some clones are missing from TCRdb's copy, which holds only in-frame ones; the method was immunoSEQ multiplex PCR. The data contain over 120,000 clones, 10% of them singletons. About this clone: Its antigen is unidentified.

V was trimmed by 5 bases and J by 0 bases, leaving 11 bases between them. The CDR3 totals 15 residues. From germline, CDR1 is SEHNR and CDR2 FQNEAQ (reference sequence). The chain links TRBV7-9 to TRBJ1-3; D perhaps matches TRBD1 (6 bases). The sample taken for sequencing was naive CD4+ T cells from blood. The receptor was isolated from a man younger than 35 in good health. For the CDR3, the DNA is TGTGCCAGCAGCCAACAGGGCATCTCTGGAAACACCATATATTTT. Protein: CASSQQGISGNTIYF.